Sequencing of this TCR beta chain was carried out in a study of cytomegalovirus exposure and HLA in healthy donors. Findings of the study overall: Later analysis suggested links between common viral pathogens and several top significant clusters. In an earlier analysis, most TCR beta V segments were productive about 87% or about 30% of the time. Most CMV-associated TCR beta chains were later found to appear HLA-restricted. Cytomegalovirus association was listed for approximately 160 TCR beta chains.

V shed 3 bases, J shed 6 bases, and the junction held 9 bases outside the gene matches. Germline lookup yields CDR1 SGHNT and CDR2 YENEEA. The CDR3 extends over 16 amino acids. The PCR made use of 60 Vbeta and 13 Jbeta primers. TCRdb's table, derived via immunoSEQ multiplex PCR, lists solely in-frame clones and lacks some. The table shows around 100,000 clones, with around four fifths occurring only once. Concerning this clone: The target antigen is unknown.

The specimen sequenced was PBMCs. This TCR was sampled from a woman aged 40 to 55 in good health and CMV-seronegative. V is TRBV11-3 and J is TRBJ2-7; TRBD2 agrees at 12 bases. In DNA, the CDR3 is TGTGCCAGCAGCTTCTCTTCTAGCGGGAGGGAGGGCGAGCAGTACTTC. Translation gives CASSFSSSGREGEQYF.